This T cell receptor beta chain stems from a study of T cell repertoires in cytomegalovirus infection (dated by TCRdb to between 2017 and 2020). In terms of the full investigation: Recently identified HLA-C-restricted CMV epitopes, whose presentation resists viral immunomodulation, were targeted by peptide stimulations together with well-studied HLA-B-restricted epitopes. Because public TCR beta signatures pointed to carriage of CMV infection together with the matching HLA type, the HLA type of each donor mattered for the analysis.

The meaning of the sample's treatment or condition label: in vitro stimulation with specific CMV peptide epitopes to enrich CMV-specific T cells. Comments on this clonotype: This receptor's antigen is unknown. The input lacks base qualities; no much larger clone sits a single base away.

Sequencing relied on an Illumina HiSeq 1500. Using fastp at Q25 and MiXCR, TCRdb reprocessed the public reads and kept productive beta chains. Rows are unified per CDR3 protein, each entry keeping the most common DNA and genes. This sample has about 400,000 distinct CDR3 sequences in its table, and 34% of those were observed once. Roughly 13% of the sample comes from the top ten. Results and caveats for the whole study, not just this receptor: The ex vivo response was dominated by HLA-C-restricted CMV-specific TCR beta clonotypes, which also provided the single most frequent clonotype in two of eight donors. In both this cohort and an independent cohort of 352 donors, the cumulative frequency of public TCR beta family members distinguished carriers of CMV infection plus the relevant HLA type.

Sample: cultured PBMCs, taken from culture after CMV antigen stimulation. The sequence was obtained from a human donor in good health (CMV status not recorded). Some clones in this sample may be carry-over from other donors' samples.

CDR3 loop: CASRGPRSYNEQFF. DNA sequence: TGTGCCAGCCGGGGTCCGAGGTCCTACAATGAGCAGTTCTTC. This sequence uses TRBV12-3 or TRBV12-4 and TRBJ2-1, and the D gene may be TRBD2, 5 bases matching. Trimming at the junction amounts to 8 bases on V and 1 base on J, and the germline ends lie 12 bases apart. Measured from the cysteine to the phenylalanine, the CDR3 is 14 residues long. Just the 42-base CDR3 DNA is kept, in frame starting at base 1.